Listed below are T cell receptor beta chains from one sample, sequenced in a study of shared T cell receptors in the human thymus. The data were produced by immunoSEQ multiplex PCR, yet TCRdb's version contains in-frame clones alone and is incomplete. The sample lists about 610,000 clones; 88% were seen once. Another study also made use of these data, one on human thymus T cells.

The specimen sequenced was thymocytes. Receptor source: a boy younger than two with a congenital heart defect. Each CDR3 is given with its conserved first and last residue. Fields, in order: V gene, D gene, clone size, J gene, CDR3 DNA, CDR3 protein. The D gene is left open where the match is weak. Clone size is given for some rows only: seen once, a few or many times, or a class if the clone is expanded.

>TRBV29-1|TRBD2|.|TRBJ2-1
TGCAGCGTTGTCCCTCTGCCCGGACCGGGACTAGCGGGAGTGCCGACCTACAATGAGCAGTTCTTC
CSVVPLPGPGLAGVPTYNEQFF
>TRBV15|TRBD1|.|TRBJ1-2
TGTGCCACCAGCAGAGATAAACAGGGGAATGGCTACACCTTC
CATSRDKQGNGYTF
>TRBV10-2|.|.|TRBJ2-2
TGCGCCAGCAGTGACAAGCTTTCCGGGGAGCTGTTTTTT
CASSDKLSGELFF
>TRBV5-1|.|once|TRBJ2-7
TGCGCCAGCAGCTTGGGACAGTTCGCCTACGAGCAGTACTTC
CASSLGQFAYEQYF
>TRBV10-3|TRBD2|.|TRBJ2-7
TGTGCCATCGCAGCGGGAGGGCGTCAGGGCGAGCAGTACTTC
CAIAAGGRQGEQYF
>TRBV28|TRBD1|.|TRBJ2-7
TGTGCCAGCAGTTTCTCGGACAGGCCCAGGGACGAGCAGTACTTC
CASSFSDRPRDEQYF
>TRBV6-5|TRBD2|.|TRBJ2-7
TGTGCCAGCAGGGATAGCGGGAGAAGCTCCTACGAGCAGTACTTC
CASRDSGRSSYEQYF
>TRBV7-9|.|.|TRBJ2-1
TGTGCCAGCAGCAATATCGACCCCCGGGGTTACAATGAGCAGTTCTTC
CASSNIDPRGYNEQFF
>TRBV5-1|.|.|TRBJ2-2
TGCGCCAGCAGCTGGGGCGGCGGGGAGACCGGGGAGCTGTTTTTT
CASSWGGGETGELFF
>TRBV5-1|.|.|TRBJ2-3
TGCGCCAGCAGCTACGGGGATACGCAGTATTTT
CASSYGDTQYF
>TRBV30|TRBD2|.|TRBJ2-1
TGTGCCTGGAGTGTTAGGTGGGAGGGCCAAAATGAGCAGTTCTTC
CAWSVRWEGQNEQFF
>TRBV27|TRBD2|.|TRBJ2-5
TGTGCCAGCAGCCATGGGACTAGCGGACAAGAGACCCAGTACTTC
CASSHGTSGQETQYF
>TRBV7-9|TRBD2|.|TRBJ2-5
TGTGCCAGCAGCTTGTCCGACCGACTAGCGGGAGTTTACGAGACCCAGTACTTC
CASSLSDRLAGVYETQYF
>TRBV19|.|.|TRBJ2-7
TGTGCCAGTAGCCCATCGTCGGGGGAAATCTACGAGCAGTACTTC
CASSPSSGEIYEQYF
>TRBV5-1|.|.|TRBJ2-4
TGCGCCAGCAGCACGAACAGGGCCAAAAACATTCAGTACTTC
CASSTNRAKNIQYF
>TRBV20-1|.|.|TRBJ2-1
TGCAGTGCCGAAGCGGACAATGAGCAGTTCTTC
CSAEADNEQFF
>TRBV10-3|.|.|TRBJ1-3
TGTGCCATCAGTGGGACAGCCCCGAGTGGAAACACCATATATTTT
CAISGTAPSGNTIYF
>TRBV19|TRBD1|.|TRBJ2-7
TGTGCCAGCCGGGACAGGGACTACGAGCAGTACTTC
CASRDRDYEQYF
>TRBV4-3|.|few|TRBJ2-7
TGCGCCAGCAGCCGGAACGGGATACCTAGGGAGCAGTACTTC
CASSRNGIPREQYF
>TRBV6-1|.|.|TRBJ2-7
TGTGCCAGCAGTGAAGGAAGAGAGAACGAGCAGTACTTC
CASSEGRENEQYF
>TRBV19|TRBD2|.|TRBJ2-7
TGTGCCAGTAGTAAATCCCCTGACCTAGCGGGAAGGAACGAGCAGTACTTC
CASSKSPDLAGRNEQYF
>TRBV21-1|.|.|TRBJ2-7
TGTGCCAGCAGCAAAGGACGGGACAGGGACCCCTACGAGCAGTACTTC
CASSKGRDRDPYEQYF
>TRBV11-2|TRBD2|once|TRBJ2-7
TGTGCCAGCAGCTTATTTCGGGGCAGGGAGGGCGAGCAGTACTTC
CASSLFRGREGEQYF
>TRBV6-1|.|.|TRBJ1-2
TGTGCCAGCAGTGAAATCGGTGGGCAGGGTGAAGGTGGCTACACCTTC
CASSEIGGQGEGGYTF
>TRBV5-4|TRBD1|.|TRBJ2-5
TGTGCCAGCAGCGGGGACAGGGTGGCGGGGCGGGAGACCCAGTACTTC
CASSGDRVAGRETQYF
>TRBV4-3|TRBD2|.|TRBJ2-2
TGCGCCAGCAGCCACACTTTCCGGGACTACCACACCGGGGAGCTGTTTTTT
CASSHTFRDYHTGELFF
>TRBV7-8|TRBD2|.|TRBJ2-7
TGTGCCAGCAGCTTAGCCCGAGGGAGGCGGGAGGGCTACGAGCAGTACTTC
CASSLARGRREGYEQYF
>TRBV5-4|TRBD1|.|TRBJ2-3
TGTGCCAGCACCTGGGTAACACACAGGGGCGAAAGCACAGATACGCAGTATTTT
CASTWVTHRGESTDTQYF
>TRBV29-1|.|.|TRBJ2-4
TGCAGCGTTGCAACAGGGCGCAAAAACATTCAGTACTTC
CSVATGRKNIQYF
>TRBV15|.|.|TRBJ2-3
TGTGCCACCAGCAGTCGGAGGAACCCCTTGGGCACAGATACGCAGTATTTT
CATSSRRNPLGTDTQYF
>TRBV6-5|.|.|TRBJ1-2
TGTGCCAGCACTCGGCGGGCCGGCTATGGCTACACCTTC
CASTRRAGYGYTF
>TRBV2|TRBD2|.|TRBJ2-4
TGTGCCAGCAGTGAAGCGCAACTAGCGGGAGGGATACTAGCCAAAAACATTCAGTACTTC
CASSEAQLAGGILAKNIQYF
>TRBV28|.|.|TRBJ2-5
TGTGCCAGCAGTACAACCGCCGGGGCTAGCGAGGAGACCCAGTACTTC
CASSTTAGASEETQYF
>TRBV2|TRBD1|.|TRBJ1-4
TGTGCCAGCAGCCCTCACCCCAGGGGGCCTAATGAAAAACTGTTTTTT
CASSPHPRGPNEKLFF
>TRBV5-1|TRBD2|.|TRBJ2-2
TGCGCCAGCAGCTTGGGTGCGGGGGGCGAGGACGGGGAGCTGTTTTTT
CASSLGAGGEDGELFF
>TRBV4-3|.|.|TRBJ1-2
TGCGCCAGCAGCCAAGAAAGGGCGGGCAGCCCCTATGGCTACACCTTC
CASSQERAGSPYGYTF
>TRBV5-6|TRBD1|.|TRBJ1-1
TGTGCCAGCAGCTTGGTTGGTTCCCAGACAGGGGGGCTGAACACTGAAGCTTTCTTT
CASSLVGSQTGGLNTEAFF
>TRBV30|.|.|TRBJ1-5
TGTGCCTGGAGTGTAAAGGGGGGGGCGGGCAGGATCCCCCAGCCCCAGCATTTT
CAWSVKGGAGRIPQPQHF
>TRBV6-6|.|.|TRBJ2-7
TGTGCCAGCAGCTACCTAGTCGGGAGTTTCAACGAGCAGTACTTC
CASSYLVGSFNEQYF
>TRBV9|TRBD1|once|TRBJ2-7
TGTGCCAGCAGCCTTCGACAGGGGGAAAACTACTACGAGCAGTACTTC
CASSLRQGENYYEQYF
>TRBV2|TRBD2|once|TRBJ2-7
TGTGCCAGCAGTGACTGGCTAGCGGGAGAGATAGACGAGCAGTACTTC
CASSDWLAGEIDEQYF
>TRBV7-6|.|.|TRBJ2-7
TGTGCCAGCAGCATGAGACCGGGCCCGAGAGGGGAGCAGTACTTC
CASSMRPGPRGEQYF